This is a list of T cell receptor beta chains from one sample in a study of cytomegalovirus exposure and HLA in healthy donors. This table comes from immunoSEQ multiplex PCR, and its TCRdb copy is limited to in-frame clones, with some not included. The table shows under 200,000 clones, with 65% to 90% occurring only once. The sequenced material came from PBMCs. The receptors were gathered from a woman aged 25 to 39 in good health and CMV-seronegative. Both conserved end residues are part of each CDR3. The order of the fields is D gene, clone size, V gene, J gene, CDR3 DNA, CDR3 protein. The D gene is left open where the match is weak. Only part of the rows carry a size: once, few, many, or a class if the clone is expanded.

TRBD1,.,TRBV9,TRBJ2-1,TGTGCCAGCAGCCCTACAGGGGGAGGATACAATGAGCAGTTCTTC,CASSPTGGGYNEQFF
TRBD2,.,TRBV6-1,TRBJ2-1,TGTGCCAGCAGACTAGCGGGGGCCTCCTACAATGAGCAGTTCTTC,CASRLAGASYNEQFF
TRBD2,.,TRBV18,TRBJ2-1,TGTGCCAGCTCATCGAAGACTAGCGGGAGACCTAATGAGCAGTTCTTC,CASSSKTSGRPNEQFF
.,once,TRBV4-1,TRBJ2-6,TGCGCCAGCAGCCAACTAGGCACTGGGGCCAACGTCCTGACTTTC,CASSQLGTGANVLTF
.,.,TRBV9,TRBJ2-3,TGTGCCAGCAGCAAGAGGGCTAGCACAGATACGCAGTATTTT,CASSKRASTDTQYF
.,.,TRBV11-2,TRBJ1-1,TGTGCCAGCAGCCCTAGGGGCCTGTCTCTGAACACTGAAGCTTTCTTT,CASSPRGLSLNTEAFF
TRBD1,once,TRBV9,TRBJ2-6,TGTGCCAGCAGCGGGGACAGGAAGCCAAGGGGGGCCAACGTCCTGACTTTC,CASSGDRKPRGANVLTF
.,.,TRBV19,TRBJ2-3,TGTGCCAGTAGTATACGGACTAGCACAGATACGCAGTATTTT,CASSIRTSTDTQYF
TRBD1,.,TRBV28,TRBJ1-5,TGTGCCAGCAGGTGGGGACAGGGGTTGCCCCAGCATTTT,CASRWGQGLPQHF
TRBD2,.,TRBV28,TRBJ2-7,TGTGCCAGCAGTTTATCGATAGCGGGGGTTTACGAGCAGTACTTC,CASSLSIAGVYEQYF